One sample yielded the 22 T cell receptor beta chains listed below, sequenced in a study of blood T cell repertoires in COVID-19. Data came from immunoSEQ multiplex PCR; TCRdb stores just in-frame clones and leaves some out. The data show 130,000 to 150,000 clones, around 87% seen once. Material for sequencing was peripheral blood. The receptors stem from a man aged 45-65 years who had recovered from COVID-19.

V and J are TRBV21-1 and TRBJ2-3; TRBD2, the table's D call, lacks a check against the DNA. TRBV21-1 counts as a pseudogene. This CDR3 is 13 amino acids long. CDR3 in DNA: TGTGCCAGCAGCCCTGGAGGCTCAGATACGCAGTATTTT. Amino acid sequence: CASSPGGSDTQYF.

This chain links TRBV12-5 with TRBJ2-7; weak D call: TRBD1 (6 bases). V lost 4 bases and J 2 bases, leaving 9 bases between the germline ends. This CDR3 comprises 13 residues. Germline lookup yields CDR1 LGHNT and CDR2 FRNRAP. CDR3 loop: CASGSRTAYEQYF. In DNA form, the CDR3 reads TGTGCTAGTGGTTCTCGGACAGCCTACGAGCAGTACTTC.

The chain carries TRBV6-1 and TRBJ2-2; the match to TRBD1 covers 7 bases. Germline lookup yields CDR1 MNHNS and CDR2 SASEGT. Trimming removed 2 bases from V and 7 bases from J; junction bases left unmatched: 10. The CDR3 consists of 16 residues. The CDR3 loop is CASSESSRGISGELFF. The CDR3 DNA reads as TGTGCCAGCAGTGAATCCTCCAGGGGGATAAGCGGGGAGCTGTTTTTT.

This chain connects TRBV29-1 to TRBJ1-1, with D unclear. The V end was cut by 3 bases, the J end by 0 bases, with 8 bases between. In germline, CDR1 is SQVTM, CDR2 ANQGSEA. The CDR3 runs 13 residues. This CDR3 reads CSVEEGMNTEAFF. The CDR3 region has the DNA TGCAGCGTTGAGGAGGGAATGAACACTGAAGCTTTCTTT.

The V call is TRBV11-3, the J call TRBJ2-5, with a weak D call TRBD1 (6 bases). The length of the CDR3 is 14 residues. CDR1 and CDR2 from the germline V gene are SGHNT and YENEEA. V was clipped by 4 bases and J by 0 bases, with 9 bases between them. The CDR3 DNA sequence: TGTGCCAGCAGCTCTGGACAGAACCAAGAGACCCAGTACTTC. Translating gives CASSSGQNQETQYF. Using reference TRBV11-3 and TRBJ2-5 for the parts outside the CDR3, the full variable domain is EAGVVQSPRYKIIEKKQPVAFWCNPISGHNTLYWYLQNLGQGPELLIRYENEEAVDDSQLPKDRFSAERLKGVDSTLKIQPAELGDSAVYLCASSSGQNQETQYFGPGTRLLVL.

This sequence joins TRBV9 and TRBJ1-2, with TRBD1 matching 11 bases. This CDR3 contains 14 residues. V lost 3 bases and J lost 8; bases outside the gene matches: 6. Per the germline V gene, CDR1 is SGDLS and CDR2 is YYNGEE. Written as DNA, the CDR3 is TGTGCCAGCAGCGCCGGACAGGGGGCGTGGGGCTACACCTTC. Its translation is CASSAGQGAWGYTF.

The CDR3: CASSTSGGIYNEQFF. In DNA, the CDR3 is TGTGCCAGCAGCACTAGCGGGGGTATCTACAATGAGCAGTTCTTC. V gene TRBV9 combines with J gene TRBJ2-1; 11 nucleotides line up with TRBD2. The V and J ends lost 4 bases and 3 bases, in that order; junction bases with no gene match: 3. Germline V lookup: CDR1 SGDLS, CDR2 YYNGEE. The CDR3 extends over 15 amino acids.

The chain links TRBV7-8 to TRBJ1-1, with 7 positions matching TRBD1. Germline V gene data show CDR1 as SGHVS and CDR2 as FQNEAQ. The CDR3 consists of 15 residues. V lost 7 bases, J lost 4 bases, and 12 bases stayed unmatched. DNA of the CDR3: TGTGCCAGCATTCCCCTAAGACAGGGAGGCACTGAAGCTTTCTTT. This gives the protein CASIPLRQGGTEAFF.

The genes are TRBV7-8 and TRBJ2-1, with 12 bases fitting TRBD2. V trimming: 4 bases; J trimming: 4 bases; junction bases outside the gene matches: 11. The CDR3 loop spans 18 amino acids. Per germline, CDR1 SGHVS and CDR2 FQNEAQ. CDR3 sequence: CASSSRLAGAPIYNEQFF. CDR3 DNA: TGTGCCAGCAGCTCCCGACTAGCGGGGGCCCCTATTTACAATGAGCAGTTCTTC. The complete variable domain, with remaining parts taken from reference TRBV7-8 and TRBJ2-1, reads GAGVSQSPRYKVAKRGQDVALRCDPISGHVSLFWYQQALGQGPEFLTYFQNEAQLDKSGLPSDRFFAERPEGSVSTLKIQRTQQEDSAVYLCASSSRLAGAPIYNEQFFGPGTRLTVL.

Comment on this clone: Other DNA sequences within the sample encode an identical CDR3. The chain employs TRBV6-5 and TRBJ1-5, with TRBD1 matching 8 bases. CDR3 length: 13 residues. Trimming at V came to 6 bases and at J to 3 bases, leaving 1 base not matched to a gene. Per germline, CDR1 MNHEY and CDR2 SVGAGI. The CDR3 region is CASSRGPNQPQHF. DNA of the CDR3: TGTGCCAGCAGCAGGGGGCCCAATCAGCCCCAGCATTTT.

This clone was seen a few times. The genes are TRBV11-3 and TRBJ1-2, with D perhaps matching TRBD1 (5 bases). Germline CDR1 SGHNT, CDR2 YENEEA. Trimming cost V 5 bases and J 8 bases, with 15 bases left between them. This CDR3 contains 13 residues. DNA for the CDR3: TGTGCCAGCAGCCCCGGGGGATTCGGCGGCTACACCTTC. It codes for CASSPGGFGGYTF.

This rearrangement joins TRBV3-1 (or the pseudogene TRBV3-2) to TRBJ2-3; D remains unclear. The V gene lost 0 bases and the J gene lost 5 bases, with 6 bases spanning the gap. The CDR3 covers 13 residues. Looked up from germline, CDR1 is LGHDT and CDR2 is YNNKEL (reference sequence). For the CDR3, the DNA is TGTGCCAGCAGCCAAGAGCCAGAAGATACGCAGTATTTT. This sequence encodes CASSQEPEDTQYF.

The CDR3 DNA follows: TGTGCCAGCAGCCGCGGGGGGACCAACACCGGGGAGCTGTTTTTT. Residues: CASSRGGTNTGELFF. The chain is built from TRBV3-1 (or the pseudogene TRBV3-2) and TRBJ2-2, with TRBD2 matching over 8 bases. Trimming cost V 4 bases and J 2 bases; bases outside gene matches: 3. The CDR3 runs to 15 residues. CDR1 and CDR2 from the germline V gene are LGHDT and YNNKEL (reference sequence).

This clone was picked up one time. In DNA form, the CDR3 reads TGTGCCAGCAGTGAGGAGGCCGGGGGTAGGAAAAACATTCAGTACTTC. It codes for CASSEEAGGRKNIQYF. The chain is built from TRBV6-2 or TRBV6-3 and TRBJ2-4; D might be TRBD2 (6 bases). V lost 5 bases, J lost 4 bases, and 18 bases lay in between. This CDR3 comprises 16 residues. Looked up from germline, CDR1 is MNHEY and CDR2 is SVGEGT.

The V gene is TRBV20-1, the J gene TRBJ2-1; no clear D gene. V dropped 3 bases and J dropped 5 bases, with 20 bases sitting between them. The CDR3 is 16 amino acids. The germline gives CDR1 DFQATT, CDR2 SNEGSKA (reference sequence). The CDR3 DNA reads TGCAGTGCTAGTCGTGGCCCTATTTCCCGGGACAATGAGCAGTTCTTC. Amino acid sequence: CSASRGPISRDNEQFF.

This CDR3 is CASSQGDGFLYGYTF. CDR3 nucleotide sequence: TGCGCCAGCAGCCAAGGTGACGGGTTTCTCTATGGCTACACCTTC. The genes are TRBV4-3 and TRBJ1-2, with unresolved D. V lost 1 base to trimming and J lost 4 bases, with 13 bases between them. CDR1 LGHNA and CDR2 YSLEER come from the germline V gene. This CDR3 region has 15 residues.

This clone appeared a single time. V and J are TRBV5-6 and TRBJ1-2, with D unresolved. CDR3 size: 13 residues. The germline V and J ends were trimmed by 1 base and 8 bases, with 12 bases remaining between them. Germline V gives CDR1 SGHDT, CDR2 YYEEEE. The CDR3 nucleotides are TGTGCCAGCAGCTTGTGGCGGGAGTGGGGCTACACCTTC. Encoded protein: CASSLWREWGYTF.

The J gene is TRBJ2-1, the V gene TRBV19; 8 positions agree with TRBD1. Germline V gene lookup returns CDR1 LNHDA and CDR2 SQIVND (reference sequence). The trim removed 3 bases at V and 7 bases at J, leaving 5 bases unmatched. The CDR3 extends over 14 amino acids. The chain's CDR3 is CASSIWTGRNEQFF. CDR3 sequence (DNA): TGTGCCAGTAGTATTTGGACAGGGAGAAATGAGCAGTTCTTC.

CDR3 sequence (DNA): TGTGCCAGCAAGGCGGGAAACACCGGGGAGCTGTTTTTT. Its protein is CASKAGNTGELFF. The V call is TRBV12-3 or TRBV12-4, the J call TRBJ2-2; a weak D match, TRBD2 (6 bases). The CDR3 is 13 amino acids. V was pared by 7 bases and J by 2 bases, with 8 bases between.

V is TRBV27 and J is TRBJ2-7, with D possibly being TRBD1 (5 bases). Germline V gene lookup returns CDR1 MNHEY and CDR2 SMNVEV (reference sequence). V lost 5 bases to trimming and J lost 3 bases, with 11 bases between them. The CDR3 runs to 13 residues. CDR3 DNA sequence: TGTGCCAGCAGTATCTCAGGGAACTACGAGCAGTACTTC. Translation gives CASSISGNYEQYF.

This CDR3 reads CASSTRSGGDEQFF. The CDR3 coding sequence is TGTGCCAGCAGCACTCGCTCGGGGGGAGATGAGCAGTTCTTC. V usage is TRBV7-2 and J usage is TRBJ2-1; TRBD2 matches at 7 bases. Germline CDR1 is SGHTA and CDR2 is FQGNSA. The V and J ends lost 5 bases and 8 bases, in that order; junction bases with no gene match: 9. The CDR3 totals 14 residues.

The J gene is TRBJ1-5, the V gene TRBV4-1; D uncertain. Trimming took 4 bases from V and 2 from J, leaving 9 bases between them. Germline V gene lookup returns CDR1 MGHRA and CDR2 YSYEKL. The CDR3 is 14 amino acids. The CDR3 nucleotides read TGCGCCAGCAGCCGAGGAATGGGCAATCAGCCCCAGCATTTT. Translated: CASSRGMGNQPQHF.